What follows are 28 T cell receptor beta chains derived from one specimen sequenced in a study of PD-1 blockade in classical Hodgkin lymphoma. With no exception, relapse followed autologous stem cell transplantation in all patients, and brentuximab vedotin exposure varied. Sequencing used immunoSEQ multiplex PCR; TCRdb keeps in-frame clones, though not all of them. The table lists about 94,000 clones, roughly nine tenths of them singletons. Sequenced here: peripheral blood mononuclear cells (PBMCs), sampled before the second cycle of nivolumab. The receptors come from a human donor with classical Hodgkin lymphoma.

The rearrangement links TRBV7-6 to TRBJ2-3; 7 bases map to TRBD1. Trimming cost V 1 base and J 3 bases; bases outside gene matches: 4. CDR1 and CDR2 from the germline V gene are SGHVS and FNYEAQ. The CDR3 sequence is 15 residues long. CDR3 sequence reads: CASSLEGQNTDTQYF. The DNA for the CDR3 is TGTGCCAGCAGCTTAGAGGGACAGAATACAGATACGCAGTATTTT. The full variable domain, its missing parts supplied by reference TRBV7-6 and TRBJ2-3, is GAGVSQSPRYKVTKRGQDVALRCDPISGHVSLYWYRQALGQGPEFLTYFNYEAQQDKSGLPNDRFSAERPEGSISTLTIQRTEQRDSAMYRCASSLEGQNTDTQYFGPGTRLTVL.

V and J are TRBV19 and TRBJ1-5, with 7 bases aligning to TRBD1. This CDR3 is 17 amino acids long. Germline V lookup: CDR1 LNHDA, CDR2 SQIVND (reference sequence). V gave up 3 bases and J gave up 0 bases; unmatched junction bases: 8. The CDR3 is CASSMFTGDHSNQPQHF. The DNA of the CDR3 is TGTGCCAGTAGTATGTTTACAGGGGACCATAGCAATCAGCCCCAGCATTTT.

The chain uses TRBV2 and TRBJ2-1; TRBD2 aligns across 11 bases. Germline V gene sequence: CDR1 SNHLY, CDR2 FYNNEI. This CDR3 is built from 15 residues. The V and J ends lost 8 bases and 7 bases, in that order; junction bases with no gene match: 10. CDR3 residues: CASGAIAGGNNEQFF. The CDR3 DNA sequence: TGTGCCAGCGGGGCCATAGCGGGAGGGAATAATGAGCAGTTCTTC. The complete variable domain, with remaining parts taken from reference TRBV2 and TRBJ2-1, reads EPEVTQTPSHQVTQMGQEVILRCVPISNHLYFYWYRQILGQKVEFLVSFYNNEISEKSEIFDDQFSVERPDGSNFTLKIRSTKLEDSAMYFCASGAIAGGNNEQFFGPGTRLTVL.

The CDR3 here is CASSQGVSAAGTNEKLFF. The CDR3 bases are TGCGCCAGCAGCCAAGGAGTTTCAGCCGCGGGAACTAATGAAAAACTGTTTTTT. The chain uses TRBV4-1 and TRBJ1-4; D remains unclear. This CDR3 is built from 18 residues. Germline-derived CDR1 and CDR2 are MGHRA and YSYEKL. V lost 1 base and J lost 1, with 16 bases in between.

The CDR3 coding sequence is TGTGCCAGCAGCTCCCAACCGGGACTAGTTGTAGGTGAGCAGTTCTTC. Protein product: CASSSQPGLVVGEQFF. The gene calls are TRBV11-2 and TRBJ2-1, with 8 bases that match TRBD2. V was clipped by 4 bases and J by 9 bases; unmatched bases: 14. The CDR3 is 16 amino acids. Germline CDR1 and CDR2: SGHAT and FQNNGV.

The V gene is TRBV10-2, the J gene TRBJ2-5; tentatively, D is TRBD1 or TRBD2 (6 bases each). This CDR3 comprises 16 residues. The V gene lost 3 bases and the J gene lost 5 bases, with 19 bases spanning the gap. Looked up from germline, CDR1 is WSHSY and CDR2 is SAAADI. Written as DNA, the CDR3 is TGCGCCAGCAGTGAATCTGGACGAAGGGGGAGGGAGACCCAGTACTTC. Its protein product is CASSESGRRGRETQYF.

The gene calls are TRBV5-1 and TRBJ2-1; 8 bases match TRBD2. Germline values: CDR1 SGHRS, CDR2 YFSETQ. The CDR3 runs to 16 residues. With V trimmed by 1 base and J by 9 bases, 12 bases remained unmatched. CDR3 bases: TGCGCCAGCAGCTTGTTGAGCGGGGGCCAGGGGAGTGAGCAGTTCTTC. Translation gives CASSLLSGGQGSEQFF.

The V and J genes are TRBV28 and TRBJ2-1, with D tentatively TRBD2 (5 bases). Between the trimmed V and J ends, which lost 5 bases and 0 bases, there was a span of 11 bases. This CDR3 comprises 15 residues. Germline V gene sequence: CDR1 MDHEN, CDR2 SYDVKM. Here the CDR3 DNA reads TGTGCCAGCAGTCTTGGTGGGAGCTCCTACAATGAGCAGTTCTTC. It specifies CASSLGGSSYNEQFF.

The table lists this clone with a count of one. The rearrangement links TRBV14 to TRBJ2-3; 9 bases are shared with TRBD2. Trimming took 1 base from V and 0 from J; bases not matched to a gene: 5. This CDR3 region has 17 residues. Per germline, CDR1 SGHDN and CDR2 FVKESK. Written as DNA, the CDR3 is TGTGCCAGCAGCCAAGCTAGCGGGGTATCTAGCACAGATACGCAGTATTTT. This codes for CASSQASGVSSTDTQYF. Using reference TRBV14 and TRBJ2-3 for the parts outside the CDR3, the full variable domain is EAGVTQFPSHSVIEKGQTVTLRCDPISGHDNLYWYRRVMGKEIKFLLHFVKESKQDESGMPNNRFLAERTGGTYSTLKVQPAELEDSGVYFCASSQASGVSSTDTQYFGPGTRLTVL.

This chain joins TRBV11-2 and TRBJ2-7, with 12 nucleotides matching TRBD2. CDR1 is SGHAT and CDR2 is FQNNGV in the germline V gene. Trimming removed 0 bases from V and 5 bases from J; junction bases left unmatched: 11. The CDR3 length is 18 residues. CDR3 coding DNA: TGTGCCAGCAGCTTAGATGTGACTAGCGGGAGATGGGGCCACGAGCAGTACTTC. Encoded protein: CASSLDVTSGRWGHEQYF.

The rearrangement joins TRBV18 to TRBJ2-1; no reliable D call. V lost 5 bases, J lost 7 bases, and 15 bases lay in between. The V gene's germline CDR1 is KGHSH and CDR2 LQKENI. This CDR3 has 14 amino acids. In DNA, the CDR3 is TGTGCCAGCTCAACCACCATGTCGAATAATGAGCAGTTCTTC. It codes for CASSTTMSNNEQFF.

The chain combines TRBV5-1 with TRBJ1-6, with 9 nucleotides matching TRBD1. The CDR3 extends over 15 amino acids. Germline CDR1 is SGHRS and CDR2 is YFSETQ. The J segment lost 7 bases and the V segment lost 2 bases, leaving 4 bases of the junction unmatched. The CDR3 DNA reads TGCGCCAGCAGCTTCGACAGGGGGGCAAATTCACCCCTCCACTTT. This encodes CASSFDRGANSPLHF.

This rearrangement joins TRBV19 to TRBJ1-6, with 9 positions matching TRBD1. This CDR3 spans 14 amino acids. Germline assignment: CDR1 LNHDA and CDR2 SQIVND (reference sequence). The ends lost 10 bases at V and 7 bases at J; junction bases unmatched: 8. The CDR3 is CATNPGQGNSPLHF. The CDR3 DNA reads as TGTGCCACAAATCCGGGACAGGGAAATTCACCCCTCCACTTT.

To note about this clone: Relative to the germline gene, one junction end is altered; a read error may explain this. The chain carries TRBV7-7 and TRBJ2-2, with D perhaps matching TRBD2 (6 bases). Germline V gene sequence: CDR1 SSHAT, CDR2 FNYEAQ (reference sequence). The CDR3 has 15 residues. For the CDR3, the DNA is TGTGCTAGCAGCTTGCTCCCCCGGGGGACCGGGGAGCTGTTTTTT. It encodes CASSLLPRGTGELFF.

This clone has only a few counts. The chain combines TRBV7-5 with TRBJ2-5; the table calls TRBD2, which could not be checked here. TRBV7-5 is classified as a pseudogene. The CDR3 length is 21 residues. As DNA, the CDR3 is TGTGTCAGAAGCTCGAACCACTGGGGACTAGCGGGAGAGGAGGGTATAGAGACCCAGTACTTC. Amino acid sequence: CVRSSNHWGLAGEEGIETQYF.

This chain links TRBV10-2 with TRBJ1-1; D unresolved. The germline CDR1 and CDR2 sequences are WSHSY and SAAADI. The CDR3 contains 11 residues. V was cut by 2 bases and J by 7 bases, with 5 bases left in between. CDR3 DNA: TGCGCCAGCAGTGAGAGTTATGAAGCTTTCTTT. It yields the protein CASSESYEAFF.

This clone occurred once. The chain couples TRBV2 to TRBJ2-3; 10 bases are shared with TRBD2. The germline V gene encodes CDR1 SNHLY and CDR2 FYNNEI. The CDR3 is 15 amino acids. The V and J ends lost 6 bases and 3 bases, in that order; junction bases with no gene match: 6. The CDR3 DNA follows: TGTGCCAGCAGGTTACTAGCGGGATTGACAGATACGCAGTATTTT. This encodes CASRLLAGLTDTQYF.

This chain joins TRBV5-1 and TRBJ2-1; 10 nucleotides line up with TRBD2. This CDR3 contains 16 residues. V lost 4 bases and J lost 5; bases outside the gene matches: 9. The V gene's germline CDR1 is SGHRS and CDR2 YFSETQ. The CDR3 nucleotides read TGCGCCAGCAGCCTTCACGGGACTAGCGTCGACAATGAGCAGTTCTTC. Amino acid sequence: CASSLHGTSVDNEQFF.

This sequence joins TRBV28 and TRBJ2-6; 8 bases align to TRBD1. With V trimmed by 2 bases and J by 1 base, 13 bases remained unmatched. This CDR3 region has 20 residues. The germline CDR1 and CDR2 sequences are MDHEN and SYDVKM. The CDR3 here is CASSLPASGTGRSGANVLTF. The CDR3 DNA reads TGTGCCAGCAGTTTACCGGCCTCCGGGACAGGACGGTCTGGGGCCAACGTCCTGACTTTC.

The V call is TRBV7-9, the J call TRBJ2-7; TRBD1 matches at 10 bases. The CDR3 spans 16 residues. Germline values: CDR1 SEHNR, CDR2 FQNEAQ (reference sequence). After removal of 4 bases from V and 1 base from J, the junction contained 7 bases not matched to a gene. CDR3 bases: TGTGCCAGCAGCTCCGGCCGACAGGGGGCTTCCTACGAGCAGTACTTC. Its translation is CASSSGRQGASYEQYF.

The CDR3 nucleotides are TGTGCCAGCAGCTTAGCGGGGTTTTGGGTAGGAGTAGAGCAGTACTTC. This codes for CASSLAGFWVGVEQYF. The chain links TRBV7-8 to TRBJ2-7; no firm D call. CDR1 SGHVS and CDR2 FQNEAQ come from the germline V gene. This CDR3 is 16 amino acids long. V gave up 0 bases and J gave up 7 bases, with 19 bases separating them.

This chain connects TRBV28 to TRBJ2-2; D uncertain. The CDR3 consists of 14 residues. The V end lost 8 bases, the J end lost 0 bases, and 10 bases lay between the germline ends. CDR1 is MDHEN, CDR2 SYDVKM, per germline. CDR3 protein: CASSGPPNTGELFF. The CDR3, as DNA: TGTGCCAGCTCCGGCCCACCGAACACCGGGGAGCTGTTTTTT.

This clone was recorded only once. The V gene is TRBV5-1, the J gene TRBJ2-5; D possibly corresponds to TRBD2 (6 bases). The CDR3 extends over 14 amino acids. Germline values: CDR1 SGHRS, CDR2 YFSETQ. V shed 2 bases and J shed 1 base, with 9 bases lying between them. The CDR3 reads CASSFGGSQETQYF. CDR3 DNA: TGCGCCAGCAGCTTCGGGGGTAGCCAAGAGACCCAGTACTTC.

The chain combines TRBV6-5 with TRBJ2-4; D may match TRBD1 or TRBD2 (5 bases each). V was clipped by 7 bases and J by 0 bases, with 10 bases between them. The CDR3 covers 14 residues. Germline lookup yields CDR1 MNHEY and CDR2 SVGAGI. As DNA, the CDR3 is TGTGCCAGCACCCCGGGGACAGCCAAAAACATTCAGTACTTC. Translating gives CASTPGTAKNIQYF.

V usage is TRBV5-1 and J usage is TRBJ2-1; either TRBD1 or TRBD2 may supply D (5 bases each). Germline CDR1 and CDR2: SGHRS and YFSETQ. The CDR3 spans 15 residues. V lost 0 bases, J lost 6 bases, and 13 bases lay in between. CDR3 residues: CASSLVPTGGNEQFF. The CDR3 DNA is TGCGCCAGCAGCTTGGTTCCGACTGGGGGCAATGAGCAGTTCTTC.

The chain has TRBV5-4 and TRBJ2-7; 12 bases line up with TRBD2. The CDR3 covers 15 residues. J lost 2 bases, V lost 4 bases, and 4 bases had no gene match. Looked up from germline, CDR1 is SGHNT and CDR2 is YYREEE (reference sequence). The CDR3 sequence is CASSTGLAGTYEQYF. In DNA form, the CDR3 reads TGTGCCAGCAGCACCGGACTAGCGGGAACCTACGAGCAGTACTTC.

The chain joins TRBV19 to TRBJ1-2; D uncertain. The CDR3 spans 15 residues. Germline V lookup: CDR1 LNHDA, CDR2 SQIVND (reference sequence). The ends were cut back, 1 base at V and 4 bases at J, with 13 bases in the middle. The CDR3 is CASSIGSPDFYGYTF. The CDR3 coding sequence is TGTGCCAGTAGTATAGGATCCCCAGACTTCTATGGCTACACCTTC.

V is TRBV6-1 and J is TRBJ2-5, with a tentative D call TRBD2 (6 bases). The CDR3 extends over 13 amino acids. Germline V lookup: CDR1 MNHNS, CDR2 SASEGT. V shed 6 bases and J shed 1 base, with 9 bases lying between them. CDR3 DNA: TGTGCCAGCAGCTCGGGACTCCAAGAGACCCAGTACTTC. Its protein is CASSSGLQETQYF.